Below are 6 T cell receptor beta chains sequenced from a single sample in a study of early T cells in non-severe SARS-CoV-2 infection. One entry per CDR3 protein, called by TCRdb with MiXCR from the 5' RACE reads. The sample lists 57,000 or so distinct CDR3 sequences, approximately 12% occurring once. The sequenced sample was whole blood. All receptors derive from an adult who was a healthcare worker with PCR-confirmed SARS-CoV-2 infection or an uninfected control (not recorded which).

This clonotype was counted ten times or more. The chain recombines TRBV5-1 with TRBJ2-7; possible D gene TRBD2, 6 bases. From germline, CDR1 is SGHRS and CDR2 YFSETQ. Trimming stripped 1 base from V and 5 bases from J, with 10 bases between. The CDR3 loop spans 13 amino acids. The CDR3 DNA is TGCGCCAGCAGCTTGCGGGAGACGGACGAGCAGTACTTC. Translating it yields CASSLRETDEQYF.

This clonotype was found a few times. V usage is TRBV5-1 and J usage is TRBJ2-3, with TRBD2 identical over 12 bases. CDR3 size: 16 residues. The ends lost 6 bases at V and 10 bases at J; junction bases unmatched: 15. CDR1 and CDR2 (germline): SGHRS, YFSETQ. The CDR3 reads CASTLTSGGPKISQYF. In DNA form, the CDR3 reads TGCGCCAGCACCCTGACTAGCGGGGGCCCAAAGATTTCGCAGTATTTT.

This clonotype has only a few counts. The rearrangement joins TRBV7-2 to TRBJ1-6; TRBD1 might be the D (6 bases). The CDR3 spans 16 residues. The germline V gene has CDR1 SGHTA and CDR2 FQGNSA. V dropped 5 bases and J dropped 8 bases, with 19 bases sitting between them. The CDR3 is CASSRDLTGADSPLHF. DNA of the CDR3: TGTGCCAGCAGCCGCGATTTGACGGGGGCGGATTCACCCCTCCACTTT. Variable domain in full (rest from reference TRBV7-2 and TRBJ1-6): GAGVSQSPSNKVTEKGKDVELRCDPISGHTALYWYRQSLGQGLEFLIYFQGNSAPDKSGLPSDRFSAERTGGSVSTLTIQRTQQEDSAVYLCASSRDLTGADSPLHFGNGTRLTVT.

Only a few counts were recorded for this clonotype. The chain employs TRBV4-1 and TRBJ1-1; D not resolved. V shed 0 bases and J shed 3 bases, with 5 bases lying between them. The CDR3 consists of 13 residues. Germline V gene sequence: CDR1 MGHRA, CDR2 YSYEKL. CDR3 DNA sequence: TGCGCCAGCAGCCAAGATTTATACACTGAAGCTTTCTTT. Translation gives CASSQDLYTEAFF.

This clonotype was seen once. A much bigger clone sits one base away, suggesting this may be a read error. The rearrangement joins TRBV30 to TRBJ1-1, with D unresolved. This CDR3 spans 15 amino acids. Germline V gene data show CDR1 as GTSNPN and CDR2 as SVGIG (reference sequence). V lost 5 bases to trimming and J lost 6 bases, with 22 bases between them. Here the CDR3 reads CAWAGRTGKDSEAFF. CDR3 bases: TGTGCCTGGGCCGGCCGGACCGGGAAGGACTCTGAAGCTTTCTTT.

This clonotype has just a few counts. The chain couples TRBV5-5 to TRBJ1-2, with a possible D match to TRBD1 (5 bases). The CDR3 totals 16 residues. CDR1 is SGHKS, CDR2 YYEKEE, per germline (reference sequence). Trimming cost V 2 bases and J 4 bases, with 18 bases left between them. The CDR3 protein is CASSFEGRATFYGYTF. The CDR3 DNA reads as TGTGCCAGCAGCTTCGAAGGCAGGGCGACCTTCTATGGCTACACCTTC.